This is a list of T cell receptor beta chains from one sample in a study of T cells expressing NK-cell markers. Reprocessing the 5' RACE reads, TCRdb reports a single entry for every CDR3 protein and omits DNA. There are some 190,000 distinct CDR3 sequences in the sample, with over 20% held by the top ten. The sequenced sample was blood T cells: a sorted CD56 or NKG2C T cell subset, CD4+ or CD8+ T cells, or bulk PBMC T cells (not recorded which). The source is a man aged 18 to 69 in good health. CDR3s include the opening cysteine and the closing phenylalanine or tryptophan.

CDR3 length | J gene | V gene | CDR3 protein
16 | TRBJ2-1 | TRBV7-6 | CASSLVGQAPRNEQFF
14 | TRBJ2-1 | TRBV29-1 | CSVGGPPYADEQFF
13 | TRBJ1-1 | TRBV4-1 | CASSQGGRPEAFF
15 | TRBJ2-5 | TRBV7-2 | CASSLEGGPEETQYF
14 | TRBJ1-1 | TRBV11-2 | CASSPAVQGQEAFF
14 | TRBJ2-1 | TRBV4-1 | CASSQSSSYNEQFF
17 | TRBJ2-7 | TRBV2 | CASRDGQGVVSSHEQYF
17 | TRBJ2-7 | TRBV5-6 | CASSLEFVGPPSYEQYF
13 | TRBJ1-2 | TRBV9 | CASSPQGRDGYTF
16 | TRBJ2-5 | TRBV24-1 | CATSDSTGLLQETQYF
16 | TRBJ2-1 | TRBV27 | CASSSVAGSSYNEQFF
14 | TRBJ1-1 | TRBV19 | CASSWEGTNTEAFF
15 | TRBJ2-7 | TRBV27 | CASSLRGTDYYEQYF
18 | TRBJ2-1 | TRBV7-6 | CASSLGTAAALSYNEQFF
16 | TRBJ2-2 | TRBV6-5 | CASRGPGGGNTGELFF
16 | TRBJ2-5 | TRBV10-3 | CAISDKWTSGGETQYF
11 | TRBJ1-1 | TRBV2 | CASSPHLEAFF
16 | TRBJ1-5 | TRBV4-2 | CASSHLVGPSNQPQHF
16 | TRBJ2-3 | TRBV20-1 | CSAKNAWGGHTDTQYF
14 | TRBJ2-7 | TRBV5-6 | CASSPTGTAYEQYF
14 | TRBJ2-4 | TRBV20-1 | CSATGRVAKNIQYF
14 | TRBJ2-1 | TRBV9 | CASSVGGGLNEQFF
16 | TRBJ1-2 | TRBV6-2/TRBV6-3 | CASSHRTGSLDYGYTF
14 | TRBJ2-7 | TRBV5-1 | CASSSGFVRSEQYF
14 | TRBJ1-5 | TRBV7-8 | CASSFVSSNQPQHF
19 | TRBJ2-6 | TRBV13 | CASREIGAADSSGANVLTF
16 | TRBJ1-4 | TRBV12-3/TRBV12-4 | CASRSPTGGDNEKLFF
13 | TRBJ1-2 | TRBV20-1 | CSATMTDNYGYTF
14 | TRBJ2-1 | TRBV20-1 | CSAAGSGGPREQFF
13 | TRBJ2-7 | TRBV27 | CASSLSGGNEQYF
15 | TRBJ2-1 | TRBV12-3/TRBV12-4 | CASSPGTGKYNEQFF
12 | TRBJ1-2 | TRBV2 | CASRSGYYGYTF
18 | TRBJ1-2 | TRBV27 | CASSLSISGRGANYGYTF
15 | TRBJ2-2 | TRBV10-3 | CAISEVRAGTGELFF
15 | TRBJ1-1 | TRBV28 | CASSSPGILNTEAFF
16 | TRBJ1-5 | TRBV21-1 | CASSTSLGGFCQPQHF
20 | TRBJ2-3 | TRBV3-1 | CASSQEGLAGGPADTDTQYF
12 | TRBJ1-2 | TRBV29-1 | CSVPGNRGGYTF
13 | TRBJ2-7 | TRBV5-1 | CASSQGQGDEQYF
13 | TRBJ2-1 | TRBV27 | CASSWGGQNEQFF
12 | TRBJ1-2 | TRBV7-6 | CASSPRWTGYTF
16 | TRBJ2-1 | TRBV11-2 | CASSGGLAVSYNEQFF
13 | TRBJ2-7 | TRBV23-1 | CASSLQDLREQYF
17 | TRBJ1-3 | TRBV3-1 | CASSDKRVLDSGNTIYF
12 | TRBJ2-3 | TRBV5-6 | CASSLTRSTQYF
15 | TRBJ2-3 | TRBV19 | CASRAGTTPADTQYF
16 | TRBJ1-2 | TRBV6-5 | CASSYEADRGNYGYTF
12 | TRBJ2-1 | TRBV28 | CASSRGTSGEFF
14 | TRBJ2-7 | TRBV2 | CASSEPGVRGEQYF
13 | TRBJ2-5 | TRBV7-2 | CASSFYWGETQYF